This T cell receptor beta chain came from a study of shared clonotypes between healthy human individuals (dated by TCRdb to the early 2020s). The study in broad terms: A couple of women and three men aged 18 to 49 years were included in the cohort. Libraries were prepared and TCR repertoires were sequenced by different laboratories using diverse techniques, in order to increase sequencing depth and limit assay-specific biases. For each donor, CD4 naive and CD4 memory were each given three plates, CD8 naive was given two plates, and CD8 memory was given one plate. The study deeply sequenced blood TCR repertoires of several healthy adults to estimate repertoire size and the extent of clonotype sharing between individuals. Between about 0.94 and 8.9 billion PBMCs per donor were obtained by leukapheresis.

CD8 naive samples were CD45RO-negative cells positively selected for CCR7, giving a CD45RA+CCR7+ population that excluded TemRA cells. The donors were healthy, HIV-negative adults who had no recently reported acute infections or vaccinations. Only Caucasian adults living in Nashville, Tennessee, USA were represented among the donors. After blood collection by leukapheresis, PBMCs were isolated using Ficoll-Histopaque density gradient centrifugation and then cryopreserved in the vapor phase of liquid nitrogen. Analytical flow cytometry was used to check the purity and quantity of every magnetically sorted T cell population. From each sorted fraction, genomic DNA was isolated and quantified by UV absorbance on a Nanodrop 2000c. General study outcomes and caveats: When a handful of donors were compared, the shared fraction of clonotypes was 5% to 6.5% for naive CD4, 3.5% to 4% for naive CD8, 2% to 2.5% for memory CD4, and under 0.5% for memory CD8. Based on pairwise subsampling, the degree of clonotype sharing among donors was expected to be affected by sequencing depth. Compared with non-shared clonotypes, the clonotypes found in all four sorted-subset donors had higher generation probabilities. Naive subsets generally had larger estimated clonotype richness than memory subsets. Sampling was restricted to blood, and TCR repertoires in tissues likely differ from the TCR repertoires found in blood. Even with the large sequencing depth, rarefaction of the sorted-subset datasets indicated that sequencing was incomplete. The genetic and exposure-history diversity represented was limited by the small number of donors.

As regards this clone: It lacks a known antigen. Per-base qualities were not stored, and no clone one base away is much larger.

Using the deep immunoSEQ assay, multiplex PCR amplified TCR CDR3 regions from genomic DNA. Extracted genomic DNA from each cell subset was distributed evenly across all wells of several immunoSEQ 96-well plates, and each plate was treated as a replicate. For sorted subsets, each replicate PCR was loaded with around 200 ng genomic DNA, equivalent to 30,000 or so T cell genomes. The purified libraries were quantified using a Qubit 3.0 fluorometer, sized with a Bioanalyzer 2100, and then quantified again using the KAPA Library Quantification kit. Each immunoSEQ 96-well plate was sequenced on its own single-read 150-cycle Illumina NextSeq 550 flow cell. Turning to the authors' computational methods: Because the immunoSEQ output held only junctional sequences and lacked quality scores, the filtering could not match the filtering applied to full-length reads. To assign V/J genes and CDR3, sequences were annotated using PyIR, a Python wrapper for IgBLAST v1.9, with IMGT germline references. Reads were removed for weak V/J assignments (E-value above 1e-6), missing CDR3, stop codons, out-of-frame junctions, or ambiguous translated residues. V3J clonotypes were defined as sequences sharing the same inferred V gene, J gene, and CDR3 amino acid sequence. To compute the percentage overlap between repertoires, the number of shared unique clonotypes was divided by the size of the smaller repertoire. RTK rarefaction, the Chao1 estimator, and Recon v2.1 estimates of unobserved clonotypes were used to assess repertoire richness. Generation probabilities were computed with OLGA for all TCRbeta clonotypes obtained by the gDNA method from several donors. TCRdb mirrors the immuneACCESS table, restricted to in-frame sequences. Some clones are absent from its copies; in checked studies, under half trace to an unresolved V gene, and the reason for the others is unknown. V, J and clone size are taken as reported in that table, and D and trimming were inferred from the DNA itself. The sample table records under 1 million clones; roughly 96% of these occur just once. The ten largest make up under 0.3% of the sample.

CDR1 and CDR2 (MNHEY, SMNVEV) derive from the germline V gene (reference sequence). The V end loses 7 bases and the J end loses 2 bases, and a stretch of 17 bases separates them. The CDR3 sequence holds 15 residues, the cysteine and phenylalanine included. Only the CDR3 DNA stays, 45 bases, in frame from base 1. The chain is assembled from TRBV27 and TRBJ2-5; matching of 6 bases hints at TRBD2 as the D gene. The origin of this receptor is a man aged 30-40 years in good health. The sample comprised naive CD8+ T cells sorted from blood. Taken with the paper, the label for cell subset or site translates to: CD45RA+CCR7+. This receptor has the CDR3 CASTPPRAGQETQYF. DNA sequence: TGTGCCAGCACCCCCCCGCGGGCGGGACAAGAGACCCAGTACTTC.